This is a list of T cell receptor beta chains from one sample in a study of T-cell memory formation after mild COVID-19. TCRdb used MiXCR to reprocess the 5' RACE reads, holding one entry per CDR3 protein. Of fewer than 200,000 distinct CDR3 sequences in the sample, around a fifth were seen once. Sequenced sample: PBMCs or a T cell subset sorted from them (not recorded which). These receptor sequences come from an adult woman who had mild COVID-19 (a few samples of this study predate the infection). Cell type and time point are not known. The CDR3 runs from the conserved cysteine through the conserved F or W. Each record gives: J gene, V gene, D gene, clone size, CDR3 DNA, CDR3 protein. D genes are given only for firm matches. Not all rows give a size; the values are once, few, many and, for expanded clones, a class.

>TRBJ2-7|TRBV28|TRBD2|-
TGTGCCAGCAGTTTAAGGCGGGAGTACTACGAGCAGTACTTC
CASSLRREYYEQYF
>TRBJ2-7|TRBV3-1|-|-
TGTGCCAGCAGCCAAGAACAGGAGGGTTTACCGCAGTACTTC
CASSQEQEGLPQYF
>TRBJ2-7|TRBV20-1|-|few
TGCAGTGTCCCGGGAAGCTACGAGCAGTACTTC
CSVPGSYEQYF
>TRBJ2-3|TRBV20-1|-|-
TGCAGTGCTCCGCCGGGGGCATGGGGCGCCGCAGATACGCAGTATTTT
CSAPPGAWGAADTQYF
>TRBJ2-1|TRBV4-3|-|-
TGCGCCAGCAGCCAAGTGTCTTCGAGTTGGAATGAGCAGTTCTTC
CASSQVSSSWNEQFF
>TRBJ2-1|TRBV24-1|-|-
TGTGCCACCGGTCCGGGAATCGGTGAGCAGTTCTTC
CATGPGIGEQFF
>TRBJ2-1|TRBV15|TRBD2|few
TGTGCCATAGGGAGGGCGAGTAGACACAATGAGCAGTTCTTC
CAIGRASRHNEQFF
>TRBJ1-1|TRBV7-9|-|-
TGTGCCAGCACCCTCAGCGGGGGACTGAACACTGAAGCTTTCTTT
CASTLSGGLNTEAFF
>TRBJ2-2|TRBV12-3/TRBV12-4|-|-
TGTGCCAGCAGTTACGGGGGCCTCGGGGAGCTGTTTTTT
CASSYGGLGELFF
>TRBJ2-7|TRBV27|TRBD1|-
TGTGCCAGCAGTTTCACAGGGGGCGACTACGAGCAGTACTTC
CASSFTGGDYEQYF
>TRBJ1-3|TRBV12-3/TRBV12-4|-|-
TGTGCCAGCAGTTTGGGACGGATCTCTGGAAACACCATATATTTT
CASSLGRISGNTIYF
>TRBJ2-1|TRBV6-2/TRBV6-3|-|few
TGTGCCAGCAGTTCCCATTTGCTAGCAGCTGAGCAGTTCTTC
CASSSHLLAAEQFF
>TRBJ2-3|TRBV12-3/TRBV12-4|-|-
TGTGCCAGCAGTTTAGGGGACGATTATGCAGATACGCAGTATTTT
CASSLGDDYADTQYF
>TRBJ1-2|TRBV29-1|TRBD1|-
TGCAGCGCCTGGACAGGAGGGGACTATGGCTACACCTTC
CSAWTGGDYGYTF
>TRBJ1-1|TRBV18|-|-
TGTGCCAGCTCACCACCCGGGTACACTGAAGCTTTCTTT
CASSPPGYTEAFF
>TRBJ2-5|TRBV19|-|once
TGTGCCAGTAGTCATGCATCTGGGATGCGCGAGACCCAGTACTTC
CASSHASGMRETQYF
>TRBJ1-1|TRBV15|-|few
TGTGCCACCAGCAGTGAGACAAATGAAGCTTTCTTT
CATSSETNEAFF
>TRBJ2-7|TRBV6-6|TRBD2|-
TGTGCCAGCAGCCCAAATCTCCCGACTAGCGGGAACTACGAGCAGTACTTC
CASSPNLPTSGNYEQYF
>TRBJ2-2|TRBV3-1|-|few
TGTGCCAGCAGCCAAGATGGGTTCATAGATAACGACGGGGAGCTGTTTTTT
CASSQDGFIDNDGELFF
>TRBJ2-1|TRBV5-1|TRBD2|-
TGCGCCAGCGGCCCCGAAGGACTAGACGATGAGCAGTTCTTC
CASGPEGLDDEQFF
>TRBJ1-4|TRBV20-1|-|-
TGCAGTGCTAGAGATAAGGGCGTCGCGGTAATGACTGAAAAACTGTTTTTT
CSARDKGVAVMTEKLFF
>TRBJ2-7|TRBV9|-|few
TGTGCCAGCAGCCCCAATAGTTTCTCCTACGAGCAGTACTTC
CASSPNSFSYEQYF
>TRBJ2-3|TRBV10-3|TRBD2|-
TGTGCCATCAAGGGACTAGCGGGAGTTGATACGCAGTATTTT
CAIKGLAGVDTQYF
>TRBJ2-7|TRBV2|-|-
TGTGCCAGCAGTGAAGCCCGGATTGGATACGAGCAGTACTTC
CASSEARIGYEQYF
>TRBJ2-1|TRBV20-1|TRBD2|-
TGCAGTGCTCATAATCATCTGACTAGCAGTAATGAGCAGTTCTTC
CSAHNHLTSSNEQFF
>TRBJ2-7|TRBV30|-|few
TGTGCCTGGGAAGGGGGAAACGGACGAGAGGAGCAGTACTTC
CAWEGGNGREEQYF
>TRBJ1-4|TRBV7-9|-|few
TGTGCCAGCAGCCCTACTGGGGCAGATGAAAAACTGTTTTTT
CASSPTGADEKLFF
>TRBJ2-7|TRBV4-1|-|-
TGCGCCAGCAGCCAATATACTGAGGCCTACGAGCAGTACTTC
CASSQYTEAYEQYF
>TRBJ1-2|TRBV4-2|TRBD1|-
TGTGCCAGCAGCCCGACAGGGGGCACAGGCTATGGCTACACCTTC
CASSPTGGTGYGYTF
>TRBJ2-5|TRBV7-2|TRBD1|-
TGTGCCAGCAGCTTAGCACCGGGACAGCCAGCCCCGTTATCTCTGAAGACCCAGTACTTC
CASSLAPGQPAPLSLKTQYF
>TRBJ2-7|TRBV12-3/TRBV12-4|-|few
TGTGCCAGCAGTTTCAGCCACGAGCAGTACTTC
CASSFSHEQYF
>TRBJ1-1|TRBV15|-|-
TGTGCCACCAGCAGTCCCCATTCGGGGAACACTGAAGCTTTCTTT
CATSSPHSGNTEAFF
>TRBJ1-1|TRBV7-9|-|-
TGTGCCAGCAGCTTAGCGCGATTGAAATGGCATAACACTGAAGCTTTCTTT
CASSLARLKWHNTEAFF
>TRBJ2-2|TRBV10-3|-|-
TGTGCCATCACCCACTCCGGGACGCCTGATTTCGGGGAGCTGTTTTTT
CAITHSGTPDFGELFF
>TRBJ2-4|TRBV9|TRBD2|few
TGTGCCAGCAGCCCCCAAGCGGGAACGGAAAACATTCAGTACTTC
CASSPQAGTENIQYF
>TRBJ1-1|TRBV6-5|-|-
TGTGCCAGCTCTAAGGGGTACAGGGAAGAAGCTTTCTTT
CASSKGYREEAFF
>TRBJ1-1|TRBV29-1|-|few
TGCAGCGTTTGCCGATCCCGAATTCTTGGGACTGAAGCTTTCTTT
CSVCRSRILGTEAFF
>TRBJ2-1|TRBV24-1|TRBD2|-
TGTGCCACCAGAGGACTAGCGGGAGCTGATGAGCAGTTCTTC
CATRGLAGADEQFF
>TRBJ2-3|TRBV2|TRBD2|-
TGTGCCAGCAGTGAATGGCGGGAGGCCGGGGATACGCAGTATTTT
CASSEWREAGDTQYF
>TRBJ2-1|TRBV7-2|TRBD2|-
TGTGCCAGCAGCTTAGAAAGCGGGAACTCCTACAATGAGCAGTTCTTC
CASSLESGNSYNEQFF
>TRBJ2-7|TRBV7-9|-|-
TGTGCCAGCAGCCCCATAAATAGGGACGAGCAGTACTTC
CASSPINRDEQYF
>TRBJ2-1|TRBV5-5|-|few
TGTGCCAGCAGCTTGAGCGAGCCAGATTTTAATTATTACAATGAGCAGTTCTTC
CASSLSEPDFNYYNEQFF
>TRBJ2-3|TRBV24-1|TRBD1|-
TGTGCCACCAGTGATGGATGGGACAGGGGACAACGCACAGATACGCAGTATTTT
CATSDGWDRGQRTDTQYF
>TRBJ2-7|TRBV20-1|-|once
TGCAGTGCTAGAGGGGGCAGGGACTACGAGCAGTACTTC
CSARGGRDYEQYF
>TRBJ2-1|TRBV6-2/TRBV6-3|TRBD2|once
TGTGCCAGCAGTACGACTAGCGGGAAGGTGGGCAATGAGCAGTTCTTC
CASSTTSGKVGNEQFF
>TRBJ1-2|TRBV7-9|-|-
TGTGCCAGCAGCTTAGAGGAGACAGGCTTCTATGGCTACACCTTC
CASSLEETGFYGYTF